Listed here are 29 T cell receptor beta chains from one sample, sequenced in a study of T cell responses to AZD1222 COVID-19 vaccine. Sequencing used immunoSEQ multiplex PCR; TCRdb keeps in-frame clones, though not all of them. The sample lists under 60,000 clones, roughly 80% occurring once. Sequencing was performed on peripheral blood, taken on day 0 of AZD1222 vaccination. All receptors derive from an adult in good health.

V and J are TRBV7-2 and TRBJ1-2; 11 nucleotides agree with TRBD1. CDR1 is SGHTA and CDR2 is FQGNSA in the germline V gene. CDR3 size: 14 residues. Unmatched junction bases numbered 5, after V lost 7 bases and J lost 4 bases. The CDR3 region is CASTQGQGVYGYTF. The CDR3 DNA reads TGTGCCAGCACCCAGGGACAGGGGGTCTATGGCTACACCTTC.

This clone was seen more than once but under ten times. The chain links TRBV7-2 to TRBJ1-5; the match to TRBD1 covers 9 bases. The CDR3 extends over 15 amino acids. The junction had 9 bases not matched to a gene; V was cut back by 6 bases and J by 6 bases. Germline assignment: CDR1 SGHTA and CDR2 FQGNSA. The CDR3 protein is CASSLKQGASQPQHF. The DNA of the CDR3 is TGTGCCAGCAGTCTGAAACAGGGGGCGAGTCAGCCCCAGCATTTT.

The V gene is TRBV11-1, the J gene TRBJ2-5; 11 nucleotides agree with TRBD1. The CDR3 is 14 residues long. Germline CDR1 SGHAT, CDR2 FQDESV (reference sequence). The V and J ends lost 7 bases and 9 bases, in that order; junction bases with no gene match: 10. The CDR3, as DNA: TGTGCCAGCAACATTGGGGGACAGGGGGACTCCCAGTACTTC. Amino acid sequence: CASNIGGQGDSQYF.

This chain's CDR3 is CATTVEVNTEAFF. CDR3 coding DNA: TGTGCCACCACGGTTGAGGTGAACACTGAAGCTTTCTTT. The V and J genes are TRBV15 and TRBJ1-1; D gene uncertain. Trimming shortened V by 7 bases and J by 0 bases, and 9 bases separated the two germline ends. This CDR3 is 13 amino acids long. Germline V CDR1 and CDR2: LNHNV, YYDKDF (reference sequence).

V and J are TRBV5-1 and TRBJ2-7, with a possible D match to TRBD2 (6 bases). With 0 bases removed from V and 4 bases from J, the gap between germline ends came to 14 bases. This CDR3 contains 15 residues. Germline CDR1 SGHRS, CDR2 YFSETQ. The CDR3 reads CASSLDGGSRYEQYF. The CDR3 DNA sequence: TGCGCCAGCAGCTTGGATGGGGGGAGTAGGTACGAGCAGTACTTC.

This clone was counted a single time. The genes are TRBV7-3 and TRBJ2-3, with D possibly TRBD2 on 5 matching bases. Trimming removed 4 bases from V and 6 bases from J, with 11 bases in between. CDR3 length: 13 residues. From germline, CDR1 is SGHTA and CDR2 FQGTGA. The CDR3 region is CASSSGLVDTQYF. In DNA form, the CDR3 reads TGTGCCAGCAGCTCCGGACTGGTCGATACGCAGTATTTT.

This clone was observed a handful of times. This sequence joins TRBV5-5 and TRBJ1-1; D is perhaps TRBD1 (5 bases). The CDR3 runs 14 residues. Looked up from germline, CDR1 is SGHKS and CDR2 is YYEKEE (reference sequence). Trimming left V 0 bases short and J 5 bases short, with 11 bases between. DNA for the CDR3: TGTGCCAGCAGCTTGGAGACGTGGGGGACTGAAGCTTTCTTT. It is translated as CASSLETWGTEAFF.

The rearrangement joins TRBV18 to TRBJ2-2, with D possibly being TRBD1 (5 bases). V lost 3 bases, J lost 4 bases, and 15 bases lay in between. The CDR3 length is 16 residues. The germline V gene has CDR1 KGHSH and CDR2 LQKENI. The chain's CDR3 is CASSPHPTRATGELFF. CDR3 coding DNA: TGTGCCAGCTCACCCCACCCCACCAGGGCCACCGGGGAGCTGTTTTTT.

This clone showed up just once. The CDR3 DNA sequence: TGTGCCAGCTCACCATCGACAGGGGGCAGGTCTGGGGCCAACGTCCTGACTTTC. Translation gives CASSPSTGGRSGANVLTF. The chain joins TRBV18 to TRBJ2-6, with 10 bases fitting TRBD1. This CDR3 comprises 18 residues. With V trimmed by 2 bases and J by 1 base, 5 bases remained unmatched. Germline V gene data show CDR1 as KGHSH and CDR2 as LQKENI.

The chain employs TRBV4-1 and TRBJ1-2; D uncertain. The CDR3 is 14 amino acids. The V gene lost 0 bases and the J gene lost 4 bases, with 9 bases spanning the gap. Germline V gene sequence: CDR1 MGHRA, CDR2 YSYEKL. The CDR3 spells CASSQEGSRYGYTF. CDR3 in DNA: TGCGCCAGCAGCCAAGAGGGCAGCCGCTATGGCTACACCTTC.

The sample holds a few counts of this clone. The chain has TRBV19 and TRBJ2-6; possible D gene TRBD1, 5 bases. The CDR3 runs 16 residues. V dropped 0 bases and J dropped 2 bases, with 8 bases sitting between them. The germline V gene has CDR1 LNHDA and CDR2 SQIVND (reference sequence). CDR3 region: CASSIEVTAGANVLTF. DNA for the CDR3: TGTGCCAGTAGTATAGAAGTGACAGCTGGGGCCAACGTCCTGACTTTC.

The gene calls are TRBV3-1 (or the pseudogene TRBV3-2) and TRBJ1-5; the D gene is possibly TRBD1 (6 bases). The germline gives CDR1 LGHDT, CDR2 YNNKEL (reference sequence). CDR3 length: 15 amino acids. Between the trimmed V and J ends, which lost 3 bases and 3 bases, there was a span of 12 bases. The CDR3 nucleotides are TGTGCCAGCAGCCACGGCGTGGGGGCCAATCAGCCCCAGCATTTT. This translates into CASSHGVGANQPQHF.

The chain employs TRBV30 and TRBJ1-1, with D maybe TRBD1 (5 bases). The germline V gene has CDR1 GTSNPN and CDR2 SVGIG (reference sequence). The CDR3 is 13 residues long. V was shortened by 0 bases and J by 3 bases, with 8 bases between the two germline ends. The CDR3 DNA is TGTGCCTGGAGTGTAAGGGGAGACACTGAAGCTTTCTTT. It is translated as CAWSVRGDTEAFF.

This chain links TRBV19 with TRBJ1-3; D is unclear. The V and J ends lost 5 bases and 1 base respectively, with 12 bases between them. The CDR3 runs to 15 residues. Germline values: CDR1 LNHDA, CDR2 SQIVND (reference sequence). CDR3 sequence reads: CASSSGPISGNTIYF. For the CDR3, the DNA is TGTGCCAGTAGTTCAGGACCTATATCTGGAAACACCATATATTTT.

This chain uses TRBV28 with TRBJ2-2; 8 nucleotides line up with TRBD2. CDR1 is MDHEN, CDR2 SYDVKM, per germline. J gave up 1 base and V 6 bases, and 4 bases lay outside the gene matches. This CDR3 has 15 residues. The CDR3, as DNA: TGTGCCAGCAGGCGGGAGGACCTGAACACCGGGGAGCTGTTTTTT. Translating gives CASRREDLNTGELFF. The variable domain in full, with the rest retrieved from reference TRBV28 and TRBJ2-2, is DVKVTQSSRYLVKRTGEKVFLECVQDMDHENMFWYRQDPGLGLRLIYFSYDVKMKEKGDIPEGYSVSREKKERFSLILESASTNQTSMYLCASRREDLNTGELFFGEGSRLTVL.

The chain combines TRBV5-1 with TRBJ2-1, with 9 bases that match TRBD2. The CDR3 is 14 amino acids. CDR1 is SGHRS and CDR2 is YFSETQ in the germline V gene. The J segment lost 5 bases and the V segment lost 4 bases, leaving 4 bases of the junction unmatched. The chain's CDR3 is CASSGLAGDNEQFF. In nucleotides, the CDR3 is TGCGCCAGCAGCGGGTTAGCGGGAGACAATGAGCAGTTCTTC. The whole variable domain, filled in from reference TRBV5-1 and TRBJ2-1, reads KAGVTQTPRYLIKTRGQQVTLSCSPISGHRSVSWYQQTPGQGLQFLFEYFSETQRNKGNFPGRFSGRQFSNSRSEMNVSTLELGDSALYLCASSGLAGDNEQFFGPGTRLTVL.

This chain links TRBV7-7 with TRBJ2-2; no clear D gene. Per the germline V gene, CDR1 is SSHAT and CDR2 is FNYEAQ (reference sequence). The CDR3 runs 12 residues. The V end lost 3 bases, the J end lost 5 bases, and 4 bases lay between the germline ends. This CDR3 is CASSLGTGELFF. The CDR3, as DNA: TGTGCCAGCAGCTTGGGGACCGGGGAGCTGTTTTTT.

The gene calls are TRBV5-1 and TRBJ2-6; 8 nucleotides agree with TRBD1. The CDR3 runs 19 residues. Trimming at V came to 4 bases and at J to 1 base, leaving 13 bases not matched to a gene. The germline CDR1 and CDR2 sequences are SGHRS and YFSETQ. The CDR3 coding sequence is TGCGCCAGCAGCAACCCCCGGGGACAGGTGCCGTCTGGGGCCAACGTCCTGACTTTC. The encoded protein is CASSNPRGQVPSGANVLTF.

V and J are TRBV7-2 and TRBJ2-5, with 13 positions matching TRBD2. The junction had 0 bases not matched to a gene; V was cut back by 1 base and J by 1 base. The CDR3 has 16 residues. CDR1 SGHTA and CDR2 FQGNSA come from the germline V gene. In DNA, the CDR3 is TGTGCCAGCAGCTTAGGGACTAGCGGGGGCCAAGAGACCCAGTACTTC. Translation gives CASSLGTSGGQETQYF.

This clone was observed a single time. The gene calls are TRBV6-5 and TRBJ1-2; D perhaps matches TRBD1 (6 bases). With 5 bases removed from V and 7 bases from J, the gap between germline ends came to 14 bases. Germline V gene data show CDR1 as MNHEY and CDR2 as SVGAGI. The CDR3 extends over 13 amino acids. CDR3: CASSRTVRGGYTF. CDR3 nucleotides: TGTGCCAGCAGTCGGACAGTTCGGGGTGGCTACACCTTC.

The rearrangement joins TRBV15 to TRBJ1-6; 7 bases match TRBD1. Germline V gives CDR1 LNHNV, CDR2 YYDKDF (reference sequence). V was clipped by 4 bases and J by 10 bases; unmatched bases: 4. The CDR3 is 13 residues long. The CDR3 bases are TGTGCCACCAGCACGAACAGGGGATCACCCCTCCACTTT. Amino acids: CATSTNRGSPLHF.

The chain joins TRBV20-1 to TRBJ2-5; possible D gene TRBD1, 5 bases. V dropped 5 bases and J dropped 7 bases, with 8 bases sitting between them. The CDR3 runs to 10 residues. Germline CDR1 reads DFQATT; CDR2 reads SNEGSKA (reference sequence). CDR3 nucleotides: TGCAGTGCTGCCCAGGGGACCCAGTACTTC. It is translated as CSAAQGTQYF.

The count of this clone is one. The chain uses TRBV12-3 or TRBV12-4 and TRBJ2-1; 8 nucleotides agree with TRBD2. Trimming took 5 bases from V and 14 from J; bases not matched to a gene: 5. This CDR3 region has 11 residues. The CDR3 spells CASSGLAVKFF. In nucleotides, the CDR3 is TGTGCCAGCAGTGGACTAGCAGTGAAGTTCTTC.

The rearrangement links TRBV5-1 to TRBJ1-1, with a tentative D call TRBD1 (5 bases). Trimming cost V 4 bases and J 7 bases, with 14 bases left between them. This CDR3 comprises 13 residues. Germline assignment: CDR1 SGHRS and CDR2 YFSETQ. This CDR3 reads CASSVRQTDEAFF. The DNA for the CDR3 is TGCGCCAGCAGCGTTCGACAGACAGATGAAGCTTTCTTT.

This sequence joins TRBV19 and TRBJ2-1, with D unresolved. Germline CDR1 and CDR2: LNHDA and SQIVND (reference sequence). The CDR3 has 15 amino acids. V was cut by 5 bases and J by 3 bases, with 14 bases left in between. The CDR3 sequence: CASSPLNQIYNEQFF. CDR3 sequence (DNA): TGTGCCAGTAGTCCCCTGAACCAAATCTACAATGAGCAGTTCTTC.

The chain uses TRBV21-1 and TRBJ1-1; the table names TRBD1, a call not compared with the DNA. TRBV21-1 is given as a pseudogene. CDR3 length equals 17 residues. The DNA for the CDR3 is TGTGCCAGCAGCAAGAGACAGGCGACCCCCATGAACACTGAAGCTTTCTTT. Translation: CASSKRQATPMNTEAFF.

The CDR3 DNA reads as TGTGCCAGCAGCGCAAAAGTTGGCCAGGGGGAAACCTGGGATGGCTACACCTTC. It encodes CASSAKVGQGETWDGYTF. V usage is TRBV4-2 and J usage is TRBJ1-2; TRBD1 matches at 7 bases. The trim removed 5 bases at V and 6 bases at J, leaving 21 bases unmatched. CDR3 length: 18 residues. CDR1 is LGHNA and CDR2 is YNFKEQ in the germline V gene.

CDR3 amino acids: CASSEDRVYTEAFF. In DNA form, the CDR3 reads TGTGCCAGCAGTGAGGACAGGGTCTACACTGAAGCTTTCTTT. This sequence joins TRBV6-1 and TRBJ1-1; TRBD1 aligns across 8 bases. The ends lost 3 bases at V and 3 bases at J; junction bases unmatched: 3. Germline values: CDR1 MNHNS, CDR2 SASEGT. The CDR3 spans 14 residues.

The chain combines TRBV7-2 with TRBJ1-5; no definite D call. The CDR3 extends over 16 amino acids. The germline CDR1 and CDR2 sequences are SGHTA and FQGNSA. Trimming removed 1 base at V and 2 bases at J, with 12 bases between. The CDR3 nucleotides are TGTGCCAGCAGCTTAGGTCGGGCGCGACGCAATCAGCCCCAGCATTTT. Amino acids: CASSLGRARRNQPQHF.